This TCR beta chain is drawn from a study of control samples from healthy donors and cancer patients. The CDR3 has 14 residues. CDR1 is MDHEN and CDR2 is SYDVKM in the germline V gene. The V end lost 2 bases, the J end lost 4 bases, and 9 bases lay between the germline ends. The table came from immunoSEQ multiplex PCR; TCRdb's copy has only in-frame clones and leaves some out. The repertoire has around 180,000 clones, roughly 94% of them found once; the top ten carry around 1.3%. Sequenced material: blood. The rearrangement joins TRBV28 to TRBJ1-3, with a tentative D call TRBD1 (6 bases). The sequence was obtained from a woman between 18 and 29 years old in good health. CDR3 in DNA: TGTGCCAGCAGTTTAGGGGGGACAGGAAACACCATATATTTT. Its translation: CASSLGGTGNTIYF. Full variable domain (rest looked up from reference TRBV28 and TRBJ1-3): DVKVTQSSRYLVKRTGEKVFLECVQDMDHENMFWYRQDPGLGLRLIYFSYDVKMKEKGDIPEGYSVSREKKERFSLILESASTNQTSMYLCASSLGGTGNTIYFGEGSWLTVV.